Each of the 6 T cell receptor beta chains below was sequenced from the same sample in a study of blood T cell repertoires in COVID-19. The protocol was immunoSEQ multiplex PCR, while the TCRdb copy is restricted to in-frame clones and leaves out a portion. The table records under 200,000 clones, 85% to 90% of them present only once. The sequenced sample consisted of peripheral blood. All receptors come from a man between 18 and 35 years old with active or convalescent COVID-19.

CDR3 bases: TGTGCCACCAGCAGAGACTACATGACAGTCGAGGGCAATCAGCCCCAGCATTTT. It codes for CATSRDYMTVEGNQPQHF. The V gene is TRBV15, the J gene TRBJ1-5, with D tentatively TRBD1 (5 bases). V lost 0 bases and J lost 2, with 17 bases in between. Germline CDR1 is LNHNV and CDR2 is YYDKDF (reference sequence). The CDR3 length is 18 residues.

The V gene is TRBV6-5, the J gene TRBJ1-6; D call uncertain. This CDR3 has 13 residues. Germline CDR1 is MNHEY and CDR2 is SVGAGI. The V end was cut by 6 bases, the J end by 5 bases, with 8 bases between. The CDR3 nucleotides are TGTGCCAGCAGGCGAGATAATAATTCACCCCTCCACTTT. As protein: CASRRDNNSPLHF.

V usage is TRBV30 and J usage is TRBJ1-2; a possible D gene is TRBD1 (6 bases). Trimming cost V 0 bases and J 8 bases, with 7 bases left between them. The CDR3 has 11 residues. Germline V gene data show CDR1 as GTSNPN and CDR2 as SVGIG (reference sequence). The CDR3 loop reads CAWSVRGGYTF. CDR3 bases: TGTGCCTGGAGTGTAAGGGGGGGCTACACCTTC. The complete variable domain, with remaining parts taken from reference TRBV30 and TRBJ1-2, reads SQTIHQWPATLVQPVGSPLSLECTVEGTSNPNLYWYRQAAGRGLQLLFYSVGIGQISSEVPQNLSASRPQDRQFILSSKKLLLSDSGFYLCAWSVRGGYTFGSGTRLTVV.

The chain recombines TRBV7-8 with TRBJ2-3; 13 positions match TRBD2. Germline trimming cut 8 bases from V and 2 bases from J; bases unmatched to any gene: 16. Germline CDR1 reads SGHVS; CDR2 reads FQNEAQ. The CDR3 loop spans 19 amino acids. CDR3: CASGGGLAGTAQVTDTQYF. CDR3 nucleotide sequence: TGTGCCAGCGGGGGGGGACTAGCGGGAACCGCTCAAGTCACAGATACGCAGTATTTT.

This chain connects TRBV5-1 to TRBJ1-2, with D uncertain. The CDR3 contains 14 residues. Germline assignment: CDR1 SGHRS and CDR2 YFSETQ. V dropped 3 bases and J dropped 6 bases, with 15 bases sitting between them. The DNA of the CDR3 is TGCGCCAGCAGCTCACGCTCCGGGAGGGATGGCTACACCTTC. Protein sequence: CASSSRSGRDGYTF.

With respect to this clone: Additional DNA sequences in this sample encode the identical CDR3. The chain employs TRBV2 and TRBJ1-1, with D perhaps matching TRBD1 (5 bases). The CDR3 is 11 amino acids. V lost 8 bases, J lost 4 bases, and 8 bases lay in between. In germline, CDR1 is SNHLY, CDR2 FYNNEI. In DNA, the CDR3 is TGTGCCAGCCGTAGGGGCACTGAAGCTTTCTTT. This gives the protein CASRRGTEAFF.